This T cell receptor (beta chain) was recorded in a study of T cell responses to AZD1222 COVID-19 vaccine (dated by TCRdb to the early 2020s). Background for the entire study: A total of 233 trial participants underwent TCR sequencing, of whom some 200 had received two doses of AZD1222 and around 25 had received two doses of the MenACWY control vaccine. Enrollment into the trials was organized by age into subgroups of 18-55, 56-69 and 70-plus years, and those subgroups contained about 150, 27 and 61 TCR-sequenced participants, respectively. Points the paper makes about the study in general: The whole spike protein was spanned by vaccine-associated CD4 TCRs, and dominant responses were seen in regions 160-218 and 743-854. Because no samples from the day 14 peak response were available, repertoires could be characterized only after the peak T cell response. Reportedly, close to half of the unique spike-specific TCRs recognized epitopes lying outside the regions that are mutated in the B.1.351 and B.1.1.7 variants. Conclusions about previously exposed vaccinees are limited, since just 5 to 7 AZD1222 recipients were seropositive for SARS-CoV-2 at baseline. The 56-69-year group was small, and its depth increase did not reach significance, likely because of low power. A significant rise in spike-specific TCR breadth and depth was observed after two AZD1222 doses relative to day 0 and relative to MenACWY recipients. Most participants were white British and females outnumbered males, and the authors suggested that clonal diversity may have been underestimated.

From the cysteine through the phenylalanine, the CDR3 covers 11 amino acids. Only the CDR3 portion is preserved as DNA: 33 bases, with reading frame beginning at the first base. From a lookup of the germline V gene (reference sequence), CDR1 and CDR2 are SGHKS and YYEKEE. V gives up 4 bases and J gives up 7 bases, and the segment between their germline ends measures 8 bases. This clone has just one count. It has no known antigen specificity. No base qualities exist here, and no much larger clone lies one base off it. The CDR3 regions of human TCRbeta chains were analyzed by immunosequencing. The study's own analysis went as follows. Repertoire TCRs were checked for matches against a reference library of SARS-CoV-2-specific TCRs that had been generated using the MIRA antigen-specificity platform. Breadth meant the fraction of unique TCRs that were SARS-CoV-2-associated, whereas depth meant the fraction of total T cells that were SARS-CoV-2-associated. Using the MIRA data, each spike-specific TCR was assigned both to the spike region to which the TCR was reactive and to a CD4 or CD8 class. Log10-transformed breadth and depth values were compared by one-way ANOVA with Sidak's multiple comparisons tests. TCRdb took this table from immuneACCESS and kept in-frame rearrangements with V and J called. Such tables lack part of the clones; where checked against another copy, unresolved V genes explain under half of the gap, and the rest is unexplained. V and J calls and clone size are given by that table; D and trimming were obtained from the DNA. This sample is represented by fewer than 120,000 clones; 94% of them were singletons. The leading ten clones occupy 2.5% to 3.5% of the sample.

The meaning of the sample's time point label: about 28 days (+/-7) after the second vaccine dose. Because spike-specific TCR depth and breadth did not differ between the two schedules, AZD1222 recipients who got a second dose at roughly 4 weeks were pooled with those who got a second dose at roughly 12 weeks. Vaccinee samples came from UK trials COV001 and COV002, including a single-blind randomized controlled phase 2/3 trial of AZD1222 (ChAdOx1 nCoV-19) in healthy adults. For TCRbeta chain sequencing, PBMC samples were collected from trial participants at day 0 and at day 28 after the second dose.

This clonotype originated in an adult who received the AZD1222 COVID-19 vaccine. The V and J segments used are TRBV5-5 and TRBJ1-1; the D gene is possibly TRBD1, with 6 bases matching. Material: peripheral blood, obtained 28 days after the second AZD1222 dose. The DNA is as follows: TGTGCCAGCAGCCCGACAGGTGAAGCTTTCTTT. This gives the protein CASSPTGEAFF.